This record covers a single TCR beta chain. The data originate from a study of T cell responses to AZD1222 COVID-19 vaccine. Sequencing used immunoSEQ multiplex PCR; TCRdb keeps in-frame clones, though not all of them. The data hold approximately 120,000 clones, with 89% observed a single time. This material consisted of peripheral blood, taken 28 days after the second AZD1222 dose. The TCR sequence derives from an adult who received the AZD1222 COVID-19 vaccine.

The CDR3 nucleotides are TGTGCCAGCAGTGCGACAGGGGGCAGGTCACCCCTCCACTTT. Protein sequence: CASSATGGRSPLHF. The rearrangement uses TRBV2 and TRBJ1-6, with 10 bases matching TRBD1. The germline V gene has CDR1 SNHLY and CDR2 FYNNEI. CDR3 length equals 14 residues. Losses at the gene ends were 4 bases for V and 10 bases for J; bases not matched to a gene: 4. The variable domain in full, with the rest retrieved from reference TRBV2 and TRBJ1-6, is EPEVTQTPSHQVTQMGQEVILRCVPISNHLYFYWYRQILGQKVEFLVSFYNNEISEKSEIFDDQFSVERPDGSNFTLKIRSTKLEDSAMYFCASSATGGRSPLHFGNGTRLTVT.